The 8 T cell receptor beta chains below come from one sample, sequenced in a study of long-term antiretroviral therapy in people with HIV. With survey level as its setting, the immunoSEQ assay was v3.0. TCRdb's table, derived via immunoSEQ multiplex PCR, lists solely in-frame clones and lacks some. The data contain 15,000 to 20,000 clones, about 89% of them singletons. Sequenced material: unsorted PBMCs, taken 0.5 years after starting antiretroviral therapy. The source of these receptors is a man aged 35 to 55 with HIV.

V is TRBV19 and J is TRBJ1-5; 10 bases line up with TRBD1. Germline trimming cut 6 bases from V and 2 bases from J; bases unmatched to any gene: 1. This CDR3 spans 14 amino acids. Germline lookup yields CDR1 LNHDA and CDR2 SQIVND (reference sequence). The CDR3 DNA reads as TGTGCCAGTAGCGGGACAGGGGGCAATCAGCCCCAGCATTTT. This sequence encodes CASSGTGGNQPQHF. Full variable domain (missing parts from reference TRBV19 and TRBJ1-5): DGGITQSPKYLFRKEGQNVTLSCEQNLNHDAMYWYRQDPGQGLRLIYYSQIVNDFQKGDIAEGYSVSREKKESFPLTVTSAQKNPTAFYLCASSGTGGNQPQHFGDGTRLSIL.

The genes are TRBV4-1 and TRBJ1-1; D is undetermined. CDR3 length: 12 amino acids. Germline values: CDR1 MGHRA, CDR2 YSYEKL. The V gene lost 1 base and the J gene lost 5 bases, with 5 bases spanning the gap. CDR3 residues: CASSQVGTEAFF. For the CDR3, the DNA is TGCGCCAGCAGCCAAGTGGGGACTGAAGCTTTCTTT.

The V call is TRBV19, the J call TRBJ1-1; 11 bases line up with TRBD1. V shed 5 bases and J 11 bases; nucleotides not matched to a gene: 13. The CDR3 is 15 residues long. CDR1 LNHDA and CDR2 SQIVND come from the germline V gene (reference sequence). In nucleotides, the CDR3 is TGTGCCAGTAGTCCGCTTCCGGGACAGGGGGTCGTTGCTTTCTTT. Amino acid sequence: CASSPLPGQGVVAFF.

CDR3 coding DNA: TGTGCCAGCAGTACACTACCACGTGGCAATCAGCCCCAGCATTTT. The encoded protein is CASSTLPRGNQPQHF. The chain employs TRBV27 and TRBJ1-5; no firm D call. This CDR3 is built from 15 residues. Trimming pared 5 bases from V and 2 bases from J, leaving 13 bases between. The germline gives CDR1 MNHEY, CDR2 SMNVEV (reference sequence).

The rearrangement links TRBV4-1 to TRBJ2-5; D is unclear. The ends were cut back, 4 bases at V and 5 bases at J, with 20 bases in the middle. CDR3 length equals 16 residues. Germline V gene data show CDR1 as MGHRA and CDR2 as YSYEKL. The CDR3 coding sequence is TGCGCCAGCAGCCCAGATGTGGCAGGCGCGCGCGAGACCCAGTACTTC. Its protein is CASSPDVAGARETQYF.

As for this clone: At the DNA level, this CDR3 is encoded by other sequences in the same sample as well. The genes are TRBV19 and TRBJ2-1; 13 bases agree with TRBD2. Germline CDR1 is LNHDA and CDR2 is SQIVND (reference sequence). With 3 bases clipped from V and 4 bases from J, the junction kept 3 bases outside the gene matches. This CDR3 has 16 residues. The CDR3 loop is CASSMGTSGTYNEQFF. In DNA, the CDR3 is TGTGCCAGTAGTATGGGGACTAGCGGGACGTACAATGAGCAGTTCTTC. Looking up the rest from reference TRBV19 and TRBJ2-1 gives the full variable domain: DGGITQSPKYLFRKEGQNVTLSCEQNLNHDAMYWYRQDPGQGLRLIYYSQIVNDFQKGDIAEGYSVSREKKESFPLTVTSAQKNPTAFYLCASSMGTSGTYNEQFFGPGTRLTVL.

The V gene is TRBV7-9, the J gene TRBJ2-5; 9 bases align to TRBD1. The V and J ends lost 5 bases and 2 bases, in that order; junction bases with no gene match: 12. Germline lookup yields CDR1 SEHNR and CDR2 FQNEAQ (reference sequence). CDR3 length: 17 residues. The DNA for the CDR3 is TGTGCCAGCAGCCTAGGCCCGGACAGGGGACAACAAGAGACCCAGTACTTC. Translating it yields CASSLGPDRGQQETQYF.

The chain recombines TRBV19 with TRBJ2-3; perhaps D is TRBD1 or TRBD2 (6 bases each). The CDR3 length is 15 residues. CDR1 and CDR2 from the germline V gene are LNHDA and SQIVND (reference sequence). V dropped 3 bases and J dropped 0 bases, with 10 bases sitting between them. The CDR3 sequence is CASSIGGQSTDTQYF. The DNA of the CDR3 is TGTGCCAGTAGTATTGGGGGGCAAAGCACAGATACGCAGTATTTT.